This entry lists 14 T cell receptor beta chains sequenced from one sample in a study of T cell responses to AZD1222 COVID-19 vaccine. The repertoire was sequenced with immunoSEQ multiplex PCR; TCRdb's copy has only in-frame clones and lacks some. The sample has 100,000 to 130,000 clones, 92% seen once. The sample here was peripheral blood, taken 28 days after the second AZD1222 dose. The source of these receptors is an adult who received the AZD1222 COVID-19 vaccine.

The chain is built from TRBV7-2 and TRBJ1-6; no clear D. The CDR3 extends over 16 amino acids. Trimming pared 1 base from V and 7 bases from J, leaving 14 bases between. Per the germline V gene, CDR1 is SGHTA and CDR2 is FQGNSA. Here the CDR3 reads CASSLESAAGNSPLHF. CDR3 nucleotide sequence: TGTGCCAGCAGCTTAGAATCAGCGGCTGGGAATTCACCCCTCCACTTT.

The CDR3 spells CASSLDASGGQFF. The DNA of the CDR3 is TGTGCCAGCAGCTTAGATGCGTCGGGAGGGCAGTTCTTC. The rearrangement uses TRBV7-9 and TRBJ2-1, with TRBD2 matching 7 bases. CDR1 is SEHNR, CDR2 FQNEAQ, per germline (reference sequence). The ends lost 1 base at V and 12 bases at J; junction bases unmatched: 6. CDR3 length: 13 residues.

The chain carries TRBV28 and TRBJ1-2; maybe TRBD1 (6 bases). CDR1 and CDR2 (germline): MDHEN, SYDVKM. The CDR3 covers 15 residues. The V and J ends lost 2 bases and 4 bases respectively, with 14 bases between them. In nucleotides, the CDR3 is TGTGCCAGCAGTTTAGGGGCGCAGGGGTCCTATGGCTACACCTTC. Protein product: CASSLGAQGSYGYTF.

The V gene is TRBV5-1, the J gene TRBJ1-2; 11 bases match TRBD1. V lost 5 bases to trimming and J lost 6 bases; unmatched junction nucleotides: 6. The CDR3 has 14 residues. In germline, CDR1 is SGHRS, CDR2 YFSETQ. CDR3 sequence reads: CASSFRTGGDGYTF. DNA of the CDR3: TGCGCCAGCAGTTTTCGGACAGGGGGCGATGGCTACACCTTC.

This clone was detected a few times. This chain links TRBV24-1 with TRBJ2-7; D is undetermined. The germline V and J ends were trimmed by 2 bases and 2 bases, with 6 bases remaining between them. Germline-derived CDR1 and CDR2 are KGHDR and SFDVKD. The CDR3 loop spans 13 amino acids. CDR3 nucleotides: TGTGCCACCAGTGATTCCGGAACCTACGAGCAGTACTTC. Amino acids: CATSDSGTYEQYF.

This clone appeared a single time. The V and J genes are TRBV2 and TRBJ2-1; 8 bases are shared with TRBD2. From germline, CDR1 is SNHLY and CDR2 FYNNEI. The CDR3 runs 17 residues. After removal of 3 bases from V and 0 bases from J, the junction contained 7 bases not matched to a gene. CDR3 sequence reads: CASSERGLGLSYNEQFF. Here the CDR3 DNA reads TGTGCCAGCAGTGAGCGGGGACTAGGCCTCTCCTACAATGAGCAGTTCTTC.

The V gene is TRBV19, the J gene TRBJ2-5; 11 positions agree with TRBD2. This CDR3 comprises 14 residues. The junction had 4 bases not matched to a gene; V was cut back by 6 bases and J by 4 bases. The germline CDR1 and CDR2 sequences are LNHDA and SQIVND (reference sequence). The CDR3 reads CASSGLAGLETQYF. CDR3 nucleotide sequence: TGTGCCAGTAGCGGACTAGCGGGCCTAGAGACCCAGTACTTC.

J is TRBJ2-3 and V is TRBV10-2; tentatively, D is TRBD2 (5 bases). Trimming cost V 2 bases and J 14 bases, with 11 bases left between them. Germline lookup yields CDR1 WSHSY and CDR2 SAAADI. The CDR3 runs to 11 residues. The CDR3, as DNA: TGCGCCAGCAGTGAGCCGGGATGGCCGTATTTT. As protein: CASSEPGWPYF.

The gene calls are TRBV6-7 and TRBJ2-3; TRBD2 aligns across 10 bases. TRBV6-7 is an ORF, with its function uncertain. The CDR3 loop spans 16 amino acids. V was clipped by 5 bases and J by 0 bases; unmatched bases: 5. CDR3 residues: CASSETSGFSTDTQYF. DNA for the CDR3: TGTGCCAGCAGTGAGACTAGCGGGTTTAGCACAGATACGCAGTATTTT.

This clone has only one observation. V gene TRBV24-1 combines with J gene TRBJ2-4; perhaps TRBD1 as D (6 bases). Germline lookup yields CDR1 KGHDR and CDR2 SFDVKD. This CDR3 has 15 amino acids. Trimming removed 4 bases from V and 0 bases from J, with 9 bases in between. The CDR3 spells CATSEKQGAKNIQYF. CDR3 bases: TGTGCCACCAGTGAAAAACAGGGAGCCAAAAACATTCAGTACTTC.

The V call is TRBV7-3, the J call TRBJ2-2, with D possibly TRBD2 on 5 matching bases. The CDR3 is 15 residues long. Germline CDR1 is SGHTA and CDR2 is FQGTGA. Trimming shortened V by 2 bases and J by 4 bases, and 11 bases separated the two germline ends. For the CDR3, the DNA is TGTGCCAGCAGCTTACTAGCAGACTCCACCGGGGAGCTGTTTTTT. Protein sequence: CASSLLADSTGELFF. Together with reference TRBV7-3 and TRBJ2-2, the CDR3 gives the full variable domain: GAGVSQTPSNKVTEKGKYVELRCDPISGHTALYWYRQSLGQGPEFLIYFQGTGAADDSGLPNDRFFAVRPEGSVSTLKIQRTERGDSAVYLCASSLLADSTGELFFGEGSRLTVL.

This clone came up once. This chain connects TRBV11-1 to TRBJ2-1; D remains ambiguous. This CDR3 has 15 amino acids. From germline, CDR1 is SGHAT and CDR2 FQDESV (reference sequence). The V end lost 1 base, the J end lost 2 bases, and 9 bases lay between the germline ends. The CDR3 DNA follows: TGTGCCAGCAGCTTAGACAGCTTAACCTACAATGAGCAGTTCTTC. Amino acid sequence: CASSLDSLTYNEQFF.

V gene TRBV7-2 combines with J gene TRBJ2-7; 9 bases fit TRBD1. Germline V gene lookup returns CDR1 SGHTA and CDR2 FQGNSA. Trimming cost V 4 bases and J 10 bases; bases outside gene matches: 8. This CDR3 is 13 amino acids long. The CDR3 spells CASSSSRDREQYF. Here the CDR3 DNA reads TGTGCCAGCAGCTCGTCCCGGGACAGGGAACAGTACTTC.

The rearrangement joins TRBV4-1 to TRBJ2-7; D gene uncertain. Germline-derived CDR1 and CDR2 are MGHRA and YSYEKL. The V gene lost 0 bases and the J gene lost 4 bases, with 22 bases spanning the gap. This CDR3 has 18 residues. The CDR3 loop reads CASSQDQSYRTPLYEQYF. In DNA, the CDR3 is TGCGCCAGCAGCCAAGATCAATCATACCGAACCCCCTTGTACGAGCAGTACTTC.